This is a list of T cell receptor beta chains from one sample in a study of blood T cells in healthy people across ages. TCRdb redid the calling of the 5' RACE reads with MiXCR, one entry per CDR3 protein. The sample has about 1.6 million distinct CDR3 sequences, 34% seen once. Sequences were obtained from blood. These receptor sequences come from a woman under 40 in good health. CDR3s include the opening cysteine and the closing phenylalanine or tryptophan. The D gene is left open where the match is weak. Clone size appears in some rows only: once, few, many, or a class for an expanded clone.

NA	TRBV12-3/TRBV12-4	TRBJ1-5	NA	TGTGCCAGCAGATCCGGGATATCTGAAAATCAGCCCCAGCATTTT	CASRSGISENQPQHF
NA	TRBV3-1	TRBJ2-5	TRBD2	TGTGCCAGCAGCCTACGACTAGCGGGGTACCAAGAGACCCAGTACTTC	CASSLRLAGYQETQYF
many	TRBV4-1	TRBJ2-1	TRBD2	TGCGCCAGCAGCCAACCGGGACTAGCGGATAACAATGAGCAGTTCTTC	CASSQPGLADNNEQFF
NA	TRBV28	TRBJ2-3	NA	TGTGCCAGCAAGATAAGACTTATCACAGATACGCAGTATTTT	CASKIRLITDTQYF
NA	TRBV15	TRBJ2-7	TRBD2	TGTGCCACCAGCAGAGGGTTAGTAGCGGGGTCCTACGAGCAGTACTTC	CATSRGLVAGSYEQYF
NA	TRBV28	TRBJ2-7	TRBD1	TGTGCCAGCAGTTTACAGGTTTGGACAGGAGCCTACGAGCAGTACTTC	CASSLQVWTGAYEQYF
NA	TRBV10-3	TRBJ1-2	NA	TGTGCCACCTCGACGGAGAACCTCTATGGCTACACCTTC	CATSTENLYGYTF
few	TRBV4-1	TRBJ2-4	NA	TGCGCCAGCAGCCAAGACCGGGGTAGAAGCGACTTGGGCAAAAACATTCAGTACTTC	CASSQDRGRSDLGKNIQYF
NA	TRBV6-1	TRBJ2-3	TRBD1	TGTGCCAGCGAACCTACAGGGGGGAGGGATACGCAGTATTTT	CASEPTGGRDTQYF
few	TRBV7-9	TRBJ1-1	NA	TGTGCCAGCAGCTTCTCCCTTACCGCTGAAGCTTTCTTT	CASSFSLTAEAFF
few	TRBV25-1	TRBJ2-3	NA	TGTGCCAGCAGTGAAGCGAACCGGGATACGCAGTATTTT	CASSEANRDTQYF
NA	TRBV2	TRBJ2-1	TRBD2	TGTGCCAGCACGCCGAGGCTAGCGGGGCTGGAGCAGTTCTTC	CASTPRLAGLEQFF
NA	TRBV4-1	TRBJ2-3	TRBD2	TGCGCCAGCAGCCAAGAAATAATCGGGACTAGCGGGCGCCCTAGCACAGATACGCAGTATTTT	CASSQEIIGTSGRPSTDTQYF
many	TRBV5-5	TRBJ2-6	NA	TGTGCCAGCAGCCCGGTCCGGACCCTCTCTGGGGCCAACGTCCTGACTTTC	CASSPVRTLSGANVLTF
NA	TRBV10-1	TRBJ2-1	TRBD2	TGCACCAGCAGTGGACTACTGCTAGCTCGGGAGGGACTTCACAATGAGCAGTTCTTC	CTSSGLLLAREGLHNEQFF
few	TRBV11-2	TRBJ2-7	NA	TGTGCCAGCAGCTTAGAGGCAGGCCCCTATCAGTACTTC	CASSLEAGPYQYF
few	TRBV11-2	TRBJ2-1	TRBD2	TGTGCCAGCAGCAACGGGCTAGCGGGTCGCAATGAGCAGTTCTTC	CASSNGLAGRNEQFF
few	TRBV20-1	TRBJ2-7	NA	TGCAGTGCCCAGGGGGGCGACGAGCAGTACTTC	CSAQGGDEQYF
NA	TRBV4-1	TRBJ1-2	TRBD1	TGCGCCAGCAGCCAATACGGGACAGGGGTGGAAGGCTACACCTTC	CASSQYGTGVEGYTF
few	TRBV10-3	TRBJ1-1	NA	TGTGCCATCAGCCTGATGAACACTGAAGCTTTCTTT	CAISLMNTEAFF
once	TRBV29-1	TRBJ1-1	NA	TGCAGCGTTGAAGGCCGCGGCGCTTTCTTT	CSVEGRGAFF
few	TRBV7-9	TRBJ2-5	NA	TGTGCCAGCAGCTTATCAACCCAGGCGGCGTACTTC	CASSLSTQAAYF
NA	TRBV6-1	TRBJ1-1	NA	TGTGCCAGCAGTGAGGTGGGGACTACGAGGGCTGAAGCTTTCTTT	CASSEVGTTRAEAFF
few	TRBV5-6	TRBJ2-5	TRBD1	TGCGCCAGCAGCTTGGGGACAGTAAAAGAGACCCAGTACTTC	CASSLGTVKETQYF
few	TRBV20-1	TRBJ2-7	TRBD2	TGCAGTGCTAGAGGGGGGGCTAGCGGGCGATGGGTAGCCTACGAGCAGTACTTC	CSARGGASGRWVAYEQYF
NA	TRBV7-9	TRBJ1-4	TRBD1	TGTGCCAGCTGCGCCGGGACAGGGGGCTTCACTGAAAAACTGTTTTTT	CASCAGTGGFTEKLFF
few	TRBV6-6	TRBJ1-2	TRBD1	TGTGCCAGCACCCACACAGGGGATGGCTACACCTTC	CASTHTGDGYTF
NA	TRBV20-1	TRBJ2-7	TRBD2	TGCAGTGCTTTTAGCGGGAGGGCCCGCGAGCAGTACTTC	CSAFSGRAREQYF
NA	TRBV3-1	TRBJ2-1	NA	TGTGCCAGCAGCCAAGATTCCGGGGGAGTGAGTAATGAGCAGTTCTTC	CASSQDSGGVSNEQFF
few	TRBV10-2	TRBJ1-2	NA	TGCGCCAGCAGAAAAGACGACTATGGCTACACCTTC	CASRKDDYGYTF
NA	TRBV12-5	TRBJ2-1	NA	TGTGCTAGTGGCACGACCGGGAAAAATTACAATGAGCAGTTCTTC	CASGTTGKNYNEQFF
few	TRBV27	TRBJ2-5	NA	TGTGCCAGCAGTTTATTGGTGGCGGGCGGGCCGGAGGAGACCCAGTACTTC	CASSLLVAGGPEETQYF
few	TRBV29-1	TRBJ2-7	TRBD2	TGCAGCGTTTATCGGACTAGCGACGGGGAGCAGTACTTC	CSVYRTSDGEQYF
NA	TRBV20-1	TRBJ1-6	NA	TGCAGTGCTAGAGATCAGAACGGGACACCCCTCCACTTT	CSARDQNGTPLHF
NA	TRBV7-9	TRBJ2-7	TRBD2	TGTGCCAGCAGCTTAGCGAATTGGACTAGCGGGTCCTACGAGCAGTACTTC	CASSLANWTSGSYEQYF
NA	TRBV7-8	TRBJ1-2	NA	TGTGTCGTTGCGGTTAGCCATGGCTACACCTTC	CVVAVSHGYTF
few	TRBV5-1	TRBJ1-2	NA	TGCGCCAGCAGCGCGGAAGGCTATGGCTACACCTTC	CASSAEGYGYTF
once	TRBV11-2	TRBJ2-7	TRBD2	TGTGCCAGCAGCGACGCGGGAGGTTACGAGCAGTACTTC	CASSDAGGYEQYF
few	TRBV6-1	TRBJ1-4	NA	TGTGCCAGTATCAGCCGGGACAAAAATGAAAAACTGTTTTTT	CASISRDKNEKLFF
few	TRBV15	TRBJ2-2	NA	TGTGCCACCAGCAGAGAGGTTAAACAGGGCAGCGGGGAGCTGTTTTTT	CATSREVKQGSGELFF
NA	TRBV4-3	TRBJ2-3	NA	TGCGCCAGCAGCCAAGATCACGGCTATCGCACAGATACGCAGTATTTT	CASSQDHGYRTDTQYF
few	TRBV27	TRBJ2-5	TRBD2	TGTGCCAGCAGCCTTACTAGCGCGGGTGAGACCCAGTACTTC	CASSLTSAGETQYF
few	TRBV7-9	TRBJ2-1	TRBD2	TGTGCCAGCAGCTTAGTTGGTTGGACTAGCGGGAGTCTCTACAATGAGCAGTTCTTC	CASSLVGWTSGSLYNEQFF
NA	TRBV12-5	TRBJ2-3	NA	TGTGCTAGTGGTTTGTCAGGGACAGATACGCAGTATTTT	CASGLSGTDTQYF
few	TRBV7-9	TRBJ2-2	NA	TGTGCCAGCAGTTACCAAGGCGGGGAGCTGTTTTTT	CASSYQGGELFF